Shown below are 16 T cell receptor beta chains from a single sample sequenced in a study of pediatric ulcerative colitis (dated by TCRdb to between 2018 and 2021). During colonoscopy, one to two pinch biopsies were obtained from the rectum for research. The library came from the immunoSEQ multiplex PCR assay. TCRdb holds this immuneACCESS table with in-frame rearrangements only. Some clones are missing; in checked studies, unresolved V genes explain under half, and the rest has no known cause. The sample table shows 36,000 or so clones, and around four fifths are seen once. Together, the top ten hold around 0.76% of the sample. Sequencing was performed on gut tissue. All receptors come from a boy between 5 and 17 years old with moderate ulcerative colitis.

The chain couples TRBV30 to TRBJ1-4; TRBD1 aligns across 9 bases. V lost 8 bases to trimming and J lost 8 bases; unmatched junction nucleotides: 9. CDR3 length equals 13 residues. Germline V gene sequence: CDR1 GTSNPN, CDR2 SVGIG (reference sequence). The CDR3 DNA follows: TGTGCCGGAACACAGGGGGCCGGGGAAAAACTGTTTTTT. Its protein product is CAGTQGAGEKLFF.

This clone was counted between two and nine times. This chain joins TRBV6-5 and TRBJ2-2; no definite D call. CDR1 and CDR2 from the germline V gene are MNHEY and SVGAGI. This CDR3 is built from 15 residues. Trimming removed 6 bases from V and 0 bases from J, with 11 bases in between. CDR3 amino acids: CASRRAGANTGELFF. CDR3 nucleotide sequence: TGTGCCAGCAGACGAGCAGGAGCGAACACCGGGGAGCTGTTTTTT.

This chain links TRBV18 with TRBJ1-2; a weak D match, TRBD1 (5 bases). This CDR3 has 15 amino acids. Trimming pared 0 bases from V and 8 bases from J, leaving 16 bases between. Germline lookup yields CDR1 KGHSH and CDR2 LQKENI. CDR3 sequence: CASSPPKGLGRGYTF. CDR3 DNA: TGTGCCAGCTCACCACCGAAGGGACTAGGACGCGGCTACACCTTC.

This rearrangement joins TRBV7-9 to TRBJ1-2; D might be TRBD1 (6 bases). The CDR3 is 14 amino acids. In germline, CDR1 is SEHNR, CDR2 FQNEAQ (reference sequence). The germline V and J ends were trimmed by 4 bases and 4 bases, with 13 bases remaining between them. The chain's CDR3 is CASSSQGRGYGYTF. For the CDR3, the DNA is TGTGCCAGCAGCTCACAGGGAAGGGGCTATGGCTACACCTTC.

The V and J genes are TRBV30 and TRBJ2-2, with D perhaps TRBD2 (6 bases). Per germline, CDR1 GTSNPN and CDR2 SVGIG (reference sequence). The V end was cut by 2 bases, the J end by 0 bases, with 10 bases between. This CDR3 contains 15 residues. The CDR3 spells CAWSRGGANTGELFF. CDR3 nucleotides: TGTGCCTGGAGTAGAGGAGGGGCGAACACCGGGGAGCTGTTTTTT.

The chain combines TRBV20-1 with TRBJ2-2, with no clear D. V dropped 8 bases and J dropped 8 bases, with 12 bases sitting between them. The CDR3 is made up of 11 amino acids. Germline V gene sequence: CDR1 DFQATT, CDR2 SNEGSKA (reference sequence). CDR3 in amino acids: CSTRVTGELFF. Written as DNA, the CDR3 is TGCAGTACCCGGGTTACGGGGGAGCTGTTTTTT.

CDR3 DNA: TGTGCCAGCAGCTTAGCGGGTCGTTACGAGCAGTACTTC. This translates into CASSLAGRYEQYF. This chain connects TRBV7-9 to TRBJ2-7; D unresolved. Trimming left V 0 bases short and J 4 bases short, with 7 bases between. CDR1 is SEHNR and CDR2 is FQNEAQ in the germline V gene (reference sequence). The CDR3 contains 13 residues.

The V and J genes are TRBV13 and TRBJ1-1, with a possible D match to TRBD1 (5 bases). Trimming shortened V by 3 bases and J by 2 bases, and 19 bases separated the two germline ends. The germline gives CDR1 PRHDT, CDR2 FYEKMQ (reference sequence). There are 17 residues in the CDR3. The CDR3 bases are TGTGCCAGCAGCTTTAGGGGACGGAAAGGAATAAACACTGAAGCTTTCTTT. Its translation is CASSFRGRKGINTEAFF.

The V and J genes are TRBV6-1 and TRBJ1-2; TRBD1 matches 7 bases. The trim removed 7 bases at V and 0 bases at J, leaving 5 bases unmatched. The germline V gene encodes CDR1 MNHNS and CDR2 SASEGT. The CDR3 consists of 14 residues. In DNA, the CDR3 is TGTGCCAGCATGAGGGACAGCCCTAACTATGGCTACACCTTC. It translates to CASMRDSPNYGYTF.

CDR3 region: CASSYRDPAGNEQFF. DNA of the CDR3: TGTGCCAGCAGCTATAGGGACCCGGCGGGGAATGAGCAGTTCTTC. The genes are TRBV5-6 and TRBJ2-1, with D possibly TRBD2 on 6 matching bases. V was cut by 3 bases and J by 7 bases, with 17 bases left in between. Germline CDR1 SGHDT, CDR2 YYEEEE. The CDR3 spans 15 residues.

This clone was found a few times. J is TRBJ1-2 and V is TRBV7-2; no firm D call. The V end lost 1 base, the J end lost 2 bases, and 8 bases lay between the germline ends. The CDR3 length is 14 residues. Germline-derived CDR1 and CDR2 are SGHTA and FQGNSA. CDR3 in DNA: TGTGCCAGCAGCTTAGGGGAGTCAAACTATGGCTACACCTTC. Amino acid sequence: CASSLGESNYGYTF.

CDR3 region: CASSYLAGGLNEQFF. The CDR3 bases are TGTGCCAGCAGTTATTTAGCGGGAGGACTCAATGAGCAGTTCTTC. V is TRBV6-5 and J is TRBJ2-1; TRBD2 matches at 10 bases. In germline, CDR1 is MNHEY, CDR2 SVGAGI. CDR3 size: 15 residues. The V and J ends lost 3 bases and 6 bases, in that order; junction bases with no gene match: 5.

This sequence joins TRBV30 and TRBJ2-1; TRBD2 matches at 8 bases. Trimming took 8 bases from V and 7 from J; bases not matched to a gene: 7. This CDR3 spans 12 amino acids. Germline V gene data show CDR1 as GTSNPN and CDR2 as SVGIG (reference sequence). The CDR3 sequence is CAHGGARNEQFF. The CDR3, as DNA: TGTGCCCACGGGGGGGCGCGGAATGAGCAGTTCTTC.

This clone has only one observation. The V and J genes are TRBV5-1 and TRBJ2-7, with D perhaps TRBD2 (6 bases). V lost 1 base, J lost 6 bases, and 26 bases lay in between. The CDR3 is made up of 18 amino acids. Germline CDR1 is SGHRS and CDR2 is YFSETQ. CDR3 amino acids: CASSLKTDPWLANSEQYF. In DNA, the CDR3 is TGCGCCAGCAGCTTGAAAACAGACCCCTGGCTAGCGAACTCCGAGCAGTACTTC.

This chain uses TRBV19 with TRBJ2-7; a weak D match, TRBD1 (5 bases). Germline CDR1 LNHDA, CDR2 SQIVND (reference sequence). The CDR3 length is 17 residues. Trimming stripped 3 bases from V and 0 bases from J, with 18 bases between. In DNA form, the CDR3 reads TGTGCCAGTAGTATCACCATCCAGGGCGAAAGCTCCTACGAGCAGTACTTC. It codes for CASSITIQGESSYEQYF.

J is TRBJ2-1 and V is TRBV25-1; weak D call: TRBD2 (6 bases). Trimming shortened V by 0 bases and J by 0 bases, and 12 bases separated the two germline ends. The germline gives CDR1 MGHDK, CDR2 SYGVNS. There are 17 residues in the CDR3. CDR3 sequence: CASSEYLGLGSYNEQFF. CDR3 coding DNA: TGTGCCAGCAGTGAATATCTGGGACTCGGCTCCTACAATGAGCAGTTCTTC.